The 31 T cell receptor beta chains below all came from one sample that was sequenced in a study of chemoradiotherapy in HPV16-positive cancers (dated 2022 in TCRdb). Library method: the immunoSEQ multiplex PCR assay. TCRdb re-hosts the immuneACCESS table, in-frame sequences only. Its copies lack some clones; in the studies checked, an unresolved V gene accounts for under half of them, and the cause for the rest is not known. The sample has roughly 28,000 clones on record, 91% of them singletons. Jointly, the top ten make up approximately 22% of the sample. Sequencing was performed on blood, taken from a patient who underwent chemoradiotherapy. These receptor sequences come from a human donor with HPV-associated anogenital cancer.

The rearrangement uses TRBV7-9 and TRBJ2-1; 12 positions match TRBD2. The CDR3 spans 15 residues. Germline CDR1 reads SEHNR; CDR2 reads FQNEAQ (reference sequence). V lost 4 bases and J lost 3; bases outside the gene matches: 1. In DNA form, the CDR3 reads TGTGCCAGCAGCTGGGGACTAGCGGGCTACAATGAGCAGTTCTTC. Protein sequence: CASSWGLAGYNEQFF.

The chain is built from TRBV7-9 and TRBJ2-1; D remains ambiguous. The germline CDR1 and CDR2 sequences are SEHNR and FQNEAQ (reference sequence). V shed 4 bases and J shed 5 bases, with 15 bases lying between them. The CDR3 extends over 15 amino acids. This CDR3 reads CASSSLDQDDNEQFF. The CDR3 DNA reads TGTGCCAGCAGCTCCCTGGACCAAGACGACAATGAGCAGTTCTTC.

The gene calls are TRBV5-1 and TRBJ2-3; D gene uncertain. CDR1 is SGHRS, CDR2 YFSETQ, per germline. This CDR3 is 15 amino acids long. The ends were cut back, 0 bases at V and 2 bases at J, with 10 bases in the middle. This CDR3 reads CASSLAVSATDTQYF. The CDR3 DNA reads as TGCGCCAGCAGCTTGGCCGTCAGCGCCACAGATACGCAGTATTTT.

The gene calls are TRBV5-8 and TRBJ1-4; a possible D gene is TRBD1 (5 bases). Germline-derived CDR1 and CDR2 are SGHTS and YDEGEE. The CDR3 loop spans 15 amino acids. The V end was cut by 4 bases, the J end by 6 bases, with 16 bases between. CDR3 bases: TGTGCCAGCAGCAACCGACAGACCTGGGATGAAAAACTGTTTTTT. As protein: CASSNRQTWDEKLFF.

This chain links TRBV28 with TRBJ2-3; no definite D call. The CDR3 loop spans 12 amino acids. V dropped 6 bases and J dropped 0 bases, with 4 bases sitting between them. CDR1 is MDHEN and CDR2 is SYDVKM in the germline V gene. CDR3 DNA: TGTGCCAGCAGCGGAAGCACAGATACGCAGTATTTT. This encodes CASSGSTDTQYF.

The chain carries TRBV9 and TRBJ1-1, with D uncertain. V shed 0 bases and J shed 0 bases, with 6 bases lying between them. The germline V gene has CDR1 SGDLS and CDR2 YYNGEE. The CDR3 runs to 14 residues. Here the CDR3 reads CASSVGALNTEAFF. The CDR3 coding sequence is TGTGCCAGCAGCGTAGGGGCCCTGAACACTGAAGCTTTCTTT.

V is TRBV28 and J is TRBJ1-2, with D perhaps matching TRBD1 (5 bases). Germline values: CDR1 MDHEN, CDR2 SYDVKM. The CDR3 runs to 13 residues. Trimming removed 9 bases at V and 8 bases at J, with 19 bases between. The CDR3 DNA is TGTGCCAGTGGGGGGGGGATCTCTTGGGGCTACACCTTC. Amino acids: CASGGGISWGYTF.

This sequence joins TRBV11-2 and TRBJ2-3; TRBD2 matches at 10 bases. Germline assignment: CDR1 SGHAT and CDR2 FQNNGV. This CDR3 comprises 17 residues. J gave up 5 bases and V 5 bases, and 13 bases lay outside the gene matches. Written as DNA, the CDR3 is TGTGCCAGCAGCCCCGGGGCAAAACTAGCGGGAAGAGATACGCAGTATTTT. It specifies CASSPGAKLAGRDTQYF.

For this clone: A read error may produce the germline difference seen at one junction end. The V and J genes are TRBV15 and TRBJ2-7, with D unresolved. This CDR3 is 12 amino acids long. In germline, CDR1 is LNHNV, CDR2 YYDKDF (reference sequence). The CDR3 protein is CATSRDHGSTNF. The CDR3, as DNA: TGTGCCACCAGCAGAGATCATGGGTCGACGAACTTC.

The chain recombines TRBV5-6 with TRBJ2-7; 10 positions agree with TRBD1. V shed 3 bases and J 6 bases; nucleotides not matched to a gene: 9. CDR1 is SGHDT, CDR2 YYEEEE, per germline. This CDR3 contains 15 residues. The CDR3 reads CASSSRTGGTPEQYF. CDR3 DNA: TGTGCCAGCAGCTCTCGGACAGGGGGTACTCCCGAGCAGTACTTC.

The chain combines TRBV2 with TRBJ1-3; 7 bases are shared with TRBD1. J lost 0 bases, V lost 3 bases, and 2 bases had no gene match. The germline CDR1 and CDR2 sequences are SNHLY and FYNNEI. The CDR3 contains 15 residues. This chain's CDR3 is CASSEDRHSGNTIYF. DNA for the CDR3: TGTGCCAGCAGTGAGGACAGGCACTCTGGAAACACCATATATTTT.

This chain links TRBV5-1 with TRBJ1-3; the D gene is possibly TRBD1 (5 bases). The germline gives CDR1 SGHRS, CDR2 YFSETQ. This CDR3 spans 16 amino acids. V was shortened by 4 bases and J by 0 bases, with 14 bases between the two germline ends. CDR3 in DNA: TGCGCCAGCAGCAACCTCGACAGACTCTCTGGAAACACCATATATTTT. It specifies CASSNLDRLSGNTIYF.

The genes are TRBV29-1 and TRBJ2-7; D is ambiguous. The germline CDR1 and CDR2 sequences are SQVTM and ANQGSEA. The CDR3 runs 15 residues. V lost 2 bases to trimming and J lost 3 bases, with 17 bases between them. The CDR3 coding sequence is TGCAGCGTTGAATACCGACGGAGTCTAGGCTACGAGCAGTACTTC. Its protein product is CSVEYRRSLGYEQYF.

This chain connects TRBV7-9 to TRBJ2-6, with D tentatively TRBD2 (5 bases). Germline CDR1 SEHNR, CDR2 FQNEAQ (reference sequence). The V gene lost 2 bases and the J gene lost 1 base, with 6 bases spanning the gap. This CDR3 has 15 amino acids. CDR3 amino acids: CASSLRGSGANVLTF. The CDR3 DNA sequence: TGTGCCAGCAGCTTACGGGGATCTGGGGCCAACGTCCTGACTTTC.

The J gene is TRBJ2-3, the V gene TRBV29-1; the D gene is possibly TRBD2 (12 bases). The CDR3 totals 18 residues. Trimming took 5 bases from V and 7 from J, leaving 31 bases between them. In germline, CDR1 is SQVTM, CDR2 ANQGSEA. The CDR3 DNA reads TGCAGCGTTCCGGGACAGGGGGGGCTAGCGGGAGGGCTATATACGCAGTATTTT. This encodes CSVPGQGGLAGGLYTQYF.

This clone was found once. The CDR3 region is CASSPPGGTDTQYF. DNA of the CDR3: TGTGCCAGCTCACCACCGGGGGGCACAGATACGCAGTATTTT. This chain joins TRBV18 and TRBJ2-3; TRBD1 or TRBD2 may be the D gene (5 bases each). The CDR3 sequence is 14 residues long. The germline V gene encodes CDR1 KGHSH and CDR2 LQKENI. Trimming took off 0 bases at V and 1 base at J, with 5 bases between the two ends. Based on the CDR3 plus reference TRBV18 and TRBJ2-3, the full variable domain is NAGVMQNPRHLVRRRGQEARLRCSPMKGHSHVYWYRQLPEEGLKFMVYLQKENIIDESGMPKERFSAEFPKEGPSILRIQQVVRGDSAAYFCASSPPGGTDTQYFGPGTRLTVL.

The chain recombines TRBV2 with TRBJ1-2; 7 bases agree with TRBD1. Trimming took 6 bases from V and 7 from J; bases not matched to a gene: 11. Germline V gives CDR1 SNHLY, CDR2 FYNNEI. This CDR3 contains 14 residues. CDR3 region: CASRGLGTALGYTF. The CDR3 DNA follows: TGTGCCAGCAGGGGCCTCGGGACAGCCCTTGGCTACACCTTC. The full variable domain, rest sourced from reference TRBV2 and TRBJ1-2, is EPEVTQTPSHQVTQMGQEVILRCVPISNHLYFYWYRQILGQKVEFLVSFYNNEISEKSEIFDDQFSVERPDGSNFTLKIRSTKLEDSAMYFCASRGLGTALGYTFGSGTRLTVV.

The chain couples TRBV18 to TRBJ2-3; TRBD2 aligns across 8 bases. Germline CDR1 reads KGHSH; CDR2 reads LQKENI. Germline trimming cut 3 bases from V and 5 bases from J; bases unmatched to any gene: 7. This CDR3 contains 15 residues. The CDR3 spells CASSPTGTRGDTQYF. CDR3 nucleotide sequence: TGTGCCAGCTCACCCACAGGGACTAGGGGAGATACGCAGTATTTT.

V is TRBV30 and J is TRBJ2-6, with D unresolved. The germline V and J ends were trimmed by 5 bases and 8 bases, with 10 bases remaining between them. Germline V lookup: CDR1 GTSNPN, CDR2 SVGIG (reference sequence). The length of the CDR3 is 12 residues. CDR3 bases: TGTGCCTGGGGGTCAATGACCAACGTCCTGACTTTC. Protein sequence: CAWGSMTNVLTF.

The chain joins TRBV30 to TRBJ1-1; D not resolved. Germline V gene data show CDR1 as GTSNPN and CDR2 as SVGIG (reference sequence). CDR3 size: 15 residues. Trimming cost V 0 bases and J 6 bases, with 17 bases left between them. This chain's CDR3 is CAWSVGRVQGSEAFF. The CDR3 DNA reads TGTGCCTGGAGTGTTGGACGGGTTCAAGGTTCTGAAGCTTTCTTT.

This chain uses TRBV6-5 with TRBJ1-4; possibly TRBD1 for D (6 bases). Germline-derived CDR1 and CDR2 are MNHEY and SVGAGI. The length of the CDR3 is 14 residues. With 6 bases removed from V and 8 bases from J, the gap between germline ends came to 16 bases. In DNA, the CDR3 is TGTGCCAGCAGGTCACAGGGCGGGTTCGAAAAACTGTTTTTT. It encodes CASRSQGGFEKLFF.

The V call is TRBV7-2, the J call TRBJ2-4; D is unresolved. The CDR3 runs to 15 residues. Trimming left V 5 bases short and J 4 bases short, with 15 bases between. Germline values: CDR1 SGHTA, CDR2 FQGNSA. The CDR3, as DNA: TGTGCCAGCAGCCCGCCGCAGTCAACAAAAAACATTCAGTACTTC. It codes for CASSPPQSTKNIQYF.

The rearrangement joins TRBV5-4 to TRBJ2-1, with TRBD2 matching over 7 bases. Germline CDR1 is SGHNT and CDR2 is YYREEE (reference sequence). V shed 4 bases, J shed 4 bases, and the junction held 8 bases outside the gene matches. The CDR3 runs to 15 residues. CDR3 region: CASSTSSGLYNEQFF. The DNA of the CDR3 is TGTGCCAGCAGCACGTCTAGCGGTCTTTACAATGAGCAGTTCTTC. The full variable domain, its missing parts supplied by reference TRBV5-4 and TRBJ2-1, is ETGVTQSPTHLIKTRGQQVTLRCSSQSGHNTVSWYQQALGQGPQFIFQYYREEENGRGNFPPRFSGLQFPNYSSELNVNALELDDSALYLCASSTSSGLYNEQFFGPGTRLTVL.

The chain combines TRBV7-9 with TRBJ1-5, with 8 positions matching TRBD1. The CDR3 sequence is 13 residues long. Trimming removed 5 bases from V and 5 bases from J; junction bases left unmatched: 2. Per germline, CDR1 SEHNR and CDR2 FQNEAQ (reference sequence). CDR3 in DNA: TGTGCCAGCAGCGGGACAGGAGATCAGCCCCAGCATTTT. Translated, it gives CASSGTGDQPQHF.

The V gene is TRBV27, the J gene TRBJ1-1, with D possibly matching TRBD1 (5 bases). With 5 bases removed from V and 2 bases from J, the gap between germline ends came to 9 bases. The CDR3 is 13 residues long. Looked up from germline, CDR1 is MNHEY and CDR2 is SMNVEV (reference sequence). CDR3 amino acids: CASSLGGNTEAFF. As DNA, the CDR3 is TGTGCCAGCAGTCTCGGGGGTAACACTGAAGCTTTCTTT.

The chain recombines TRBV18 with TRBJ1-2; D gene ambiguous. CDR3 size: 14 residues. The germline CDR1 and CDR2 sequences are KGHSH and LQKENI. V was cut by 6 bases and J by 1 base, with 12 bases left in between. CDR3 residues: CASSPGADNYGYTF. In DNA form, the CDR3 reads TGTGCCAGCTCCCCCGGCGCGGATAACTATGGCTACACCTTC.

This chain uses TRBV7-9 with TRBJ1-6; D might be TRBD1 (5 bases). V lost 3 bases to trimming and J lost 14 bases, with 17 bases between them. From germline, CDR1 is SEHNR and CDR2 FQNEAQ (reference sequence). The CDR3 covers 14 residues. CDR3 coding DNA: TGTGCCAGCAGCTTGGGGGTGGATATTAGGTCCCTCCACTTT. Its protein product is CASSLGVDIRSLHF.

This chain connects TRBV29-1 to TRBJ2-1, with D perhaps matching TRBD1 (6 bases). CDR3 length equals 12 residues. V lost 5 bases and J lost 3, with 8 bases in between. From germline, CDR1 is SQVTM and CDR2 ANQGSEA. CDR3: CSVQDSYNEQFF. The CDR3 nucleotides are TGCAGCGTTCAGGACAGCTACAATGAGCAGTTCTTC.

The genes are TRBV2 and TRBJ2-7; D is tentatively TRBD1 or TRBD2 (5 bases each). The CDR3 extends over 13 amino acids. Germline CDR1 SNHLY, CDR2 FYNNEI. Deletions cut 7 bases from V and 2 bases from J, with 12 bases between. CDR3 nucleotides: TGTGCCAGCACCGGGACGGAGACCTACGAGCAGTACTTC. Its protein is CASTGTETYEQYF.

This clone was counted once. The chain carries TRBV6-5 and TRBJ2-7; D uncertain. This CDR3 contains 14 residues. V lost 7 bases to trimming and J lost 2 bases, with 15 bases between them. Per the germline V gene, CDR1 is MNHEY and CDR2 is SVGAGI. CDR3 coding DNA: TGTGCCAGCAATGCCTTTCCGGGCCCCTACGAGCAGTACTTC. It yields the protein CASNAFPGPYEQYF.

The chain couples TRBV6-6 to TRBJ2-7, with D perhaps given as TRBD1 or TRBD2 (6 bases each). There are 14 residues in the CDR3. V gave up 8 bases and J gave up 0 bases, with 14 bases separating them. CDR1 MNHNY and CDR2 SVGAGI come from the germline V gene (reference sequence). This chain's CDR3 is CASGERGASYEQYF. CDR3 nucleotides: TGTGCCAGCGGAGAGAGGGGGGCCTCCTACGAGCAGTACTTC.